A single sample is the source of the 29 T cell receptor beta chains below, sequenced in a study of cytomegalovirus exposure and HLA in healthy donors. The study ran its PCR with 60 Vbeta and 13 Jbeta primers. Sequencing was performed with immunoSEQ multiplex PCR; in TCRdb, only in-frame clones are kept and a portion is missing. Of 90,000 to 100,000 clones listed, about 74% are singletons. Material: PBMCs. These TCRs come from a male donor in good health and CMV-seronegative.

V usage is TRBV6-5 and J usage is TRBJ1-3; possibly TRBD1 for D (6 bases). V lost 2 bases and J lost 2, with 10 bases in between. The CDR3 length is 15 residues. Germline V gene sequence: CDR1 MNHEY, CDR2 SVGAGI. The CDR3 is CASSYTGTTGNTIYF. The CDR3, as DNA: TGTGCCAGCAGTTACACCGGGACAACTGGAAACACCATATATTTT.

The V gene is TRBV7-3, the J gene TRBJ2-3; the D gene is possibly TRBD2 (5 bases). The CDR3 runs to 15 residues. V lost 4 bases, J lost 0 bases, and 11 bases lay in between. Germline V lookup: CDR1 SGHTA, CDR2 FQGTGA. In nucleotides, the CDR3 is TGTGCCAGCAGCTCCGGACTGGGAAGCACAGATACGCAGTATTTT. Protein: CASSSGLGSTDTQYF.

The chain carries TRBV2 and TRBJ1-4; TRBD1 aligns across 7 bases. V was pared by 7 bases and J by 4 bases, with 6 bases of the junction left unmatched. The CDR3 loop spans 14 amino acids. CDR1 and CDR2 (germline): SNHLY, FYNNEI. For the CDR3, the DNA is TGTGCCAGCACCAGACAGGGCCTTAATGAAAAACTGTTTTTT. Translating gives CASTRQGLNEKLFF.

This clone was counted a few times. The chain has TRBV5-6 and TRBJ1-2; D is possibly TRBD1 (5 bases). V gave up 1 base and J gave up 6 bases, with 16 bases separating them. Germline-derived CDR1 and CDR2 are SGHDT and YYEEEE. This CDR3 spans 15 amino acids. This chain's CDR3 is CASSLSSRGTHGYTF. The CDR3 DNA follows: TGTGCCAGCAGCTTGAGTAGCCGCGGGACCCATGGCTACACCTTC.

CDR3 protein: CASNTGTGPYEQYF. DNA for the CDR3: TGTGCCAGCAACACCGGGACAGGGCCCTACGAGCAGTACTTC. V and J are TRBV6-1 and TRBJ2-7; the match to TRBD1 covers 9 bases. Germline CDR1 MNHNS, CDR2 SASEGT. CDR3 size: 14 residues. V dropped 7 bases and J dropped 2; count of bases not matched to a gene: 6.

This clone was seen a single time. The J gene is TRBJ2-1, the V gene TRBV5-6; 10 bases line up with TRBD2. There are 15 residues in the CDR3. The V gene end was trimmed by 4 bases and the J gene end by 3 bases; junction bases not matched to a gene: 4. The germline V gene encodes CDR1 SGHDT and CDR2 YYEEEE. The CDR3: CASSSLAGDYNEQFF. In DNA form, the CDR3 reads TGTGCCAGCAGCAGCCTAGCGGGGGACTACAATGAGCAGTTCTTC.

The CDR3: CASSDLGRVQPQHF. In nucleotides, the CDR3 is TGTGCCAGCAGTGATTTAGGGAGGGTTCAGCCCCAGCATTTT. The chain joins TRBV6-1 to TRBJ1-5, with D hard to call. Germline lookup yields CDR1 MNHNS and CDR2 SASEGT. V was trimmed by 3 bases and J by 6 bases, leaving 12 bases between them. The CDR3 has 14 residues.

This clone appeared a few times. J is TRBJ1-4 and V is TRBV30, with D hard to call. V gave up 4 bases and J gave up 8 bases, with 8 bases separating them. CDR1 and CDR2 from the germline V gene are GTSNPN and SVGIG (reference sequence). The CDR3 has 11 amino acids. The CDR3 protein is CAWTAGEKLFF. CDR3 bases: TGTGCCTGGACCGCAGGAGAAAAACTGTTTTTT. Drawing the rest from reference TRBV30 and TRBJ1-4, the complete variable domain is SQTIHQWPATLVQPVGSPLSLECTVEGTSNPNLYWYRQAAGRGLQLLFYSVGIGQISSEVPQNLSASRPQDRQFILSSKKLLLSDSGFYLCAWTAGEKLFFGSGTQLSVL.

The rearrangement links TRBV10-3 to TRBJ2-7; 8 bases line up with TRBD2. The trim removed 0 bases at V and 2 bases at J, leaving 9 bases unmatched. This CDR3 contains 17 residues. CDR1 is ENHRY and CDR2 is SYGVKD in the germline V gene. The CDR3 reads CAISESKASGRTYEQYF. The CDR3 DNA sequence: TGTGCCATCAGTGAGTCGAAAGCTAGCGGGCGCACCTACGAGCAGTACTTC.

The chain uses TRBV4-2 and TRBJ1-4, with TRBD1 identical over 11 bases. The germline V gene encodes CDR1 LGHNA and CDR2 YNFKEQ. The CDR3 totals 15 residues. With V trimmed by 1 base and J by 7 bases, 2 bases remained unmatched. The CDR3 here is CASSQGTGGLEKLFF. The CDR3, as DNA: TGTGCCAGCAGCCAAGGGACAGGGGGCCTTGAAAAACTGTTTTTT.

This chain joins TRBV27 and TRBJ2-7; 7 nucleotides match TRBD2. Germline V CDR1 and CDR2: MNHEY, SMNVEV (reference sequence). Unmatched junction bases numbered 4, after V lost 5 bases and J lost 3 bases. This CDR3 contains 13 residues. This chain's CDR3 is CASSVGGLYEQYF. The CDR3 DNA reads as TGTGCCAGCAGTGTGGGAGGGCTCTACGAGCAGTACTTC.

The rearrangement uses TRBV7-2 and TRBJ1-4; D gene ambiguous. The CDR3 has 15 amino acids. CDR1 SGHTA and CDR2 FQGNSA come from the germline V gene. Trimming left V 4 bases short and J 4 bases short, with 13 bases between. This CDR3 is CASSSLGRGNEKLFF. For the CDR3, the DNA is TGTGCCAGCAGCTCGTTAGGGCGGGGTAATGAAAAACTGTTTTTT. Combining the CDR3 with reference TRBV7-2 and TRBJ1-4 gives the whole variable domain GAGVSQSPSNKVTEKGKDVELRCDPISGHTALYWYRQSLGQGLEFLIYFQGNSAPDKSGLPSDRFSAERTGGSVSTLTIQRTQQEDSAVYLCASSSLGRGNEKLFFGSGTQLSVL.

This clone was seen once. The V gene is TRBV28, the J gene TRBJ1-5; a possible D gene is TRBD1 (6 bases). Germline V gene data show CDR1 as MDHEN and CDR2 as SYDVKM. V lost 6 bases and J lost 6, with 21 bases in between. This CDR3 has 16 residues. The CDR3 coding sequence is TGTGCCAGCAGCCATTACTCGACAGGACGGGGTCAGCCCCAGCATTTT. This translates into CASSHYSTGRGQPQHF.

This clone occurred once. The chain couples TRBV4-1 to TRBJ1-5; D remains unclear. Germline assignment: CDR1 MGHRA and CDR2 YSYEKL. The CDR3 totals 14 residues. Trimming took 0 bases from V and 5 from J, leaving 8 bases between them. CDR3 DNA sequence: TGCGCCAGCAGCCAAGATGCGGAGGATCAGCCCCAGCATTTT. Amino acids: CASSQDAEDQPQHF.

CDR3 protein: CASRWTAENTGELFF. DNA for the CDR3: TGTGCCAGCAGATGGACAGCAGAGAACACCGGGGAGCTGTTTTTT. J is TRBJ2-2 and V is TRBV6-5, with D tentatively TRBD1 (6 bases). Trimming left V 6 bases short and J 1 base short, with 12 bases between. Looked up from germline, CDR1 is MNHEY and CDR2 is SVGAGI. The CDR3 is made up of 15 amino acids.

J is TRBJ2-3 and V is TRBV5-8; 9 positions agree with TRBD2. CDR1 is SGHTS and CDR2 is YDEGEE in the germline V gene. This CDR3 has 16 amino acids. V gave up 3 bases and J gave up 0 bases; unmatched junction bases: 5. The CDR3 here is CASSSLAGASTDTQYF. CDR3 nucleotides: TGTGCCAGCAGCTCTTTAGCGGGGGCTAGCACAGATACGCAGTATTTT.

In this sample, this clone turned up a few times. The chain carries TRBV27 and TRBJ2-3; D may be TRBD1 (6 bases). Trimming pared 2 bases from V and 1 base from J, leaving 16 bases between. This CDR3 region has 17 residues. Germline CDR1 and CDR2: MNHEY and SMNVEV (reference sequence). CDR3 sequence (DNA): TGTGCCAGCAGTTTACTGGACAGTTCTACCCGCACAGATACGCAGTATTTT. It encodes CASSLLDSSTRTDTQYF.

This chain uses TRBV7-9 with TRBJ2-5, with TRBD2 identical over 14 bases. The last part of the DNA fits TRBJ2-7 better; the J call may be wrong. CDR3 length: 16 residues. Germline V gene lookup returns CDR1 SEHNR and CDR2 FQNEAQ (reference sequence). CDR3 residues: CASTSFGTSGSYEQYF. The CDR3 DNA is TGTGCCAGCACCTCCTTTGGGACTAGCGGGAGCTACGAGCAGTACTTC.

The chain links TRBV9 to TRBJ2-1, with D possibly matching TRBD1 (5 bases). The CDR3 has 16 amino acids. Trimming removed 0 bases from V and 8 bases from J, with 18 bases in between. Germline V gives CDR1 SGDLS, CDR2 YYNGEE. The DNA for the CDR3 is TGTGCCAGCAGCGTAGGGGCGCCAGCAGTGGGGCATGAGCAGTTCTTC. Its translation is CASSVGAPAVGHEQFF.

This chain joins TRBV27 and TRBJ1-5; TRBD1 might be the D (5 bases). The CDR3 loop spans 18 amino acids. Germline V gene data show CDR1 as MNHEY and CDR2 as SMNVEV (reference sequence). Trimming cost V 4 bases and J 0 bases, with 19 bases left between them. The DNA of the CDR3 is TGTGCCAGCAGTTCGCAACGGGGGGTCCAAAATAGCAATCAGCCCCAGCATTTT. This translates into CASSSQRGVQNSNQPQHF.

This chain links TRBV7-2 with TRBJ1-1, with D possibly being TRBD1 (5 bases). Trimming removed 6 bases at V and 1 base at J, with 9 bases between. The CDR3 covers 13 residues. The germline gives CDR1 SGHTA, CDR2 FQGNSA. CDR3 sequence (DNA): TGTGCCAGCAGGGTCCAGGGGAACACTGAAGCTTTCTTT. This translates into CASRVQGNTEAFF. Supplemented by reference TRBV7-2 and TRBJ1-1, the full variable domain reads GAGVSQSPSNKVTEKGKDVELRCDPISGHTALYWYRQSLGQGLEFLIYFQGNSAPDKSGLPSDRFSAERTGGSVSTLTIQRTQQEDSAVYLCASRVQGNTEAFFGQGTRLTVV.

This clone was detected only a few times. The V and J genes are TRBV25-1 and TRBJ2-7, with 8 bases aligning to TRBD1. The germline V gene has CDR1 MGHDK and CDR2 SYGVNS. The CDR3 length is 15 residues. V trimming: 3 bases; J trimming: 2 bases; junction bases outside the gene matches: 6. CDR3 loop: CASSDSRGPPYEQYF. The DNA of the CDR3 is TGTGCCAGCAGTGATTCCAGGGGGCCCCCCTACGAGCAGTACTTC.

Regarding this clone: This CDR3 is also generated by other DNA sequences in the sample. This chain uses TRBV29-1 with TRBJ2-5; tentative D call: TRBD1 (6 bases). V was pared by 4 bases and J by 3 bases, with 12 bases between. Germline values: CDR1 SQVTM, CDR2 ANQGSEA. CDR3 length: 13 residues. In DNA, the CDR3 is TGCAGCGTTGGACTGACAGGAGAAGAGACCCAGTACTTC. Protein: CSVGLTGEETQYF.

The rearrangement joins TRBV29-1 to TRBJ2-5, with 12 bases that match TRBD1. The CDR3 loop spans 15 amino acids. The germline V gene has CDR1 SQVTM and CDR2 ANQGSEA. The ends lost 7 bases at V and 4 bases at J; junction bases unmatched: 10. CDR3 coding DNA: TGCAGCGGAGTCCAGGGGACAGGGGGCGGAGAGACCCAGTACTTC. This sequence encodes CSGVQGTGGGETQYF.

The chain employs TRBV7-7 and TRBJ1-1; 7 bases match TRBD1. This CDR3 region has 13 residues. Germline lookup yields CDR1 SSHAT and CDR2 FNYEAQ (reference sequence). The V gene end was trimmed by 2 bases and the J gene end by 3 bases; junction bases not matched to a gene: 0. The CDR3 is CASSLTGDTEAFF. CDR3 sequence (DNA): TGTGCCAGCAGCTTAACAGGGGACACTGAAGCTTTCTTT. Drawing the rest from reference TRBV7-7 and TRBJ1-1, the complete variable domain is GAGVSQSPRYKVTKRGQDVTLRCDPISSHATLYWYQQALGQGPEFLTYFNYEAQPDKSGLPSDRFSAERPEGSISTLTIQRTEQRDSAMYRCASSLTGDTEAFFGQGTRLTVV.

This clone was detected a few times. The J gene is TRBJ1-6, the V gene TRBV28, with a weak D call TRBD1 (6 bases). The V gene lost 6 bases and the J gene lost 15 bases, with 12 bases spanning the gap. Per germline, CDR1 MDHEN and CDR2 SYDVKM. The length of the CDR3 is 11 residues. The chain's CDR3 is CASSAGAILHF. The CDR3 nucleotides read TGTGCCAGCAGCGCAGGGGCCATCCTCCACTTT.

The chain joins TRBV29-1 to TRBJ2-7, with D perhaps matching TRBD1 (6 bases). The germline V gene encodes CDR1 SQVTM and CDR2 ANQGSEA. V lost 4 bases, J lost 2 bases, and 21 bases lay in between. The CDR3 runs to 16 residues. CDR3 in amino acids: CSVVGGQDSATYEQYF. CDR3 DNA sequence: TGCAGCGTTGTTGGGGGACAAGACAGCGCAACCTACGAGCAGTACTTC.

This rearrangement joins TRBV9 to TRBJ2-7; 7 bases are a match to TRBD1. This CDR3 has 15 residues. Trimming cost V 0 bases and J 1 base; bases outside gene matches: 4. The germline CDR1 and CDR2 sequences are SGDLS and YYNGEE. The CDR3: CASSVGTGSSYEQYF. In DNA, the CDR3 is TGTGCCAGCAGCGTAGGGACAGGCAGTTCCTACGAGCAGTACTTC.

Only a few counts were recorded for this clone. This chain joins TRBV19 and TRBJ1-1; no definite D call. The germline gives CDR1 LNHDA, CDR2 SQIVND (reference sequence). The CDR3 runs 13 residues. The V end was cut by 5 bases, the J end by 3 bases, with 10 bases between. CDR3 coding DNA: TGTGCCAGTAGTGCTGGGGAGTACACTGAAGCTTTCTTT. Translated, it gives CASSAGEYTEAFF.